These 29 T cell receptor beta chains were sequenced from one sample in a study of OX40 agonist ivuxolimab in advanced cancers. The data were produced by immunoSEQ multiplex PCR, yet TCRdb's version contains in-frame clones alone and is incomplete. Counted here are about 42,000 clones, approximately 78% occurring once; the ten biggest clones make up about 2.5%. Sequences were derived from CD4+ or CD8+ T cells sorted from blood, sampled in a trial of the OX40 agonist ivuxolimab. Receptor source: an adult with an advanced solid tumor such as melanoma, head and neck, liver or kidney cancer.

This rearrangement joins TRBV30 to TRBJ2-7, with TRBD1 matching over 10 bases. Germline CDR1 is GTSNPN and CDR2 is SVGIG (reference sequence). The trim removed 6 bases at V and 9 bases at J, leaving 11 bases unmatched. CDR3 size: 13 residues. The CDR3 DNA reads as TGTGCCTGTGGACAGGGGGTTTCAGGTCGGCAGTACTTC. Translation: CACGQGVSGRQYF.

The V call is TRBV6-1, the J call TRBJ2-5; D is perhaps TRBD1 (6 bases). This CDR3 is 16 amino acids long. Deletions cut 1 base from V and 4 bases from J, with 16 bases between. The germline gives CDR1 MNHNS, CDR2 SASEGT. As DNA, the CDR3 is TGTGCCAGCAGTGAAGGTTCCAGAGCAGGGGTAGAGACCCAGTACTTC. Protein sequence: CASSEGSRAGVETQYF.

This clone has a handful of counts. The chain employs TRBV7-2 and TRBJ1-1; D is uncertain. Per germline, CDR1 SGHTA and CDR2 FQGNSA. The CDR3 spans 14 residues. V gave up 5 bases and J gave up 0 bases, with 10 bases separating them. The CDR3 is CASSQTFVNTEAFF. CDR3 bases: TGTGCCAGCAGCCAGACATTCGTGAACACTGAAGCTTTCTTT. The full variable domain, rest sourced from reference TRBV7-2 and TRBJ1-1, is GAGVSQSPSNKVTEKGKDVELRCDPISGHTALYWYRQSLGQGLEFLIYFQGNSAPDKSGLPSDRFSAERTGGSVSTLTIQRTQQEDSAVYLCASSQTFVNTEAFFGQGTRLTVV.

The chain uses TRBV28 and TRBJ1-1; no definite D call. The V end lost 6 bases, the J end lost 6 bases, and 20 bases lay between the germline ends. The CDR3 spans 15 residues. The germline CDR1 and CDR2 sequences are MDHEN and SYDVKM. The CDR3 loop is CASSPPLGSEPEAFF. The CDR3 DNA follows: TGTGCCAGCAGCCCCCCCCTAGGCAGCGAGCCTGAAGCTTTCTTT.

This chain links TRBV5-1 with TRBJ2-5; 8 bases line up with TRBD2. Germline V CDR1 and CDR2: SGHRS, YFSETQ. The CDR3 is 15 residues long. J gave up 5 bases and V 3 bases, and 9 bases lay outside the gene matches. The CDR3 DNA is TGCGCCAGCAGCTCCCAGCAGGGCGGGGGGGAGACCCAGTACTTC. Protein sequence: CASSSQQGGGETQYF.

This clone was seen a single time. V gene TRBV2 combines with J gene TRBJ2-1; 10 bases are a match to TRBD1. Germline V gene lookup returns CDR1 SNHLY and CDR2 FYNNEI. The CDR3 has 14 amino acids. After removal of 6 bases from V and 4 bases from J, the junction contained 3 bases not matched to a gene. The CDR3 region has the DNA TGTGCCAGCAGGGGGGGACAGGGGTACAATGAGCAGTTCTTC. This translates into CASRGGQGYNEQFF.

This clone appeared a single time. The rearrangement joins TRBV30 to TRBJ2-5; 7 nucleotides align to TRBD1. The J call may be faulty, since TRBJ2-7 better matches the DNA end. Germline lookup yields CDR1 GTSNPN and CDR2 SVGIG (reference sequence). The CDR3 runs 14 residues. The CDR3 spells CAWGLQGSSYEQYF. The CDR3 DNA follows: TGTGCCTGGGGGCTACAGGGGAGCTCCTACGAGCAGTACTTC.

This rearrangement joins TRBV5-1 to TRBJ2-3, with D unresolved. V was trimmed by 0 bases and J by 1 base, leaving 6 bases between them. CDR1 is SGHRS and CDR2 is YFSETQ in the germline V gene. The CDR3 loop spans 14 amino acids. The CDR3 DNA reads as TGCGCCAGCAGCTTGGCCGATGGCACAGATACGCAGTATTTT. Translating it yields CASSLADGTDTQYF.

This clone was recorded only once. This rearrangement joins TRBV18 to TRBJ2-2; D gene unclear. V was trimmed by 3 bases and J by 0 bases, leaving 14 bases between them. Per germline, CDR1 KGHSH and CDR2 LQKENI. The CDR3 loop spans 17 amino acids. CDR3 nucleotide sequence: TGTGCCAGCTCACCTAATACGCCGACTGCGAACACCGGGGAGCTGTTTTTT. Protein: CASSPNTPTANTGELFF.

CDR3 residues: CASSVWSVITDTQYF. Here the CDR3 DNA reads TGTGCCAGCAGCGTATGGTCGGTTATCACAGATACGCAGTATTTT. The rearrangement uses TRBV9 and TRBJ2-3; D is undetermined. The germline V gene encodes CDR1 SGDLS and CDR2 YYNGEE. Trimming shortened V by 1 base and J by 2 bases, and 11 bases separated the two germline ends. CDR3 size: 15 residues.

There are a few counts of this clone. The chain uses TRBV4-2 and TRBJ1-1, with D perhaps TRBD1 (5 bases). The ends were cut back, 0 bases at V and 6 bases at J, with 11 bases in the middle. The CDR3 spans 14 residues. Germline CDR1 reads LGHNA; CDR2 reads YNFKEQ. The CDR3 loop reads CASSQDSGSPEAFF. CDR3 nucleotides: TGTGCCAGCAGCCAAGATTCAGGGAGCCCTGAAGCTTTCTTT.

This clone has only a few counts. The V and J genes are TRBV5-1 and TRBJ1-1, with D unresolved. The germline V gene has CDR1 SGHRS and CDR2 YFSETQ. V was trimmed by 0 bases and J by 6 bases, leaving 12 bases between them. The CDR3 spans 14 residues. CDR3 loop: CASSLEAGVAEAFF. DNA of the CDR3: TGCGCCAGCAGCTTGGAGGCGGGAGTAGCTGAAGCTTTCTTT.

This clone was observed a few times. The V call is TRBV5-6, the J call TRBJ2-3; D call uncertain. With 0 bases removed from V and 6 bases from J, the gap between germline ends came to 2 bases. Germline loops: CDR1 SGHDT, CDR2 YYEEEE. This CDR3 has 11 amino acids. In DNA, the CDR3 is TGTGCCAGCAGCTTGGAGGATACGCAGTATTTT. Its protein is CASSLEDTQYF.

This rearrangement joins TRBV4-2 to TRBJ2-1, with 7 bases lining up with TRBD2. The CDR3 covers 17 residues. With 3 bases clipped from V and 5 bases from J, the junction kept 13 bases outside the gene matches. Looked up from germline, CDR1 is LGHNA and CDR2 is YNFKEQ. DNA for the CDR3: TGTGCCAGCAGCCAGGCGGGCCTAGCGGAACTAAACAATGAGCAGTTCTTC. Its protein is CASSQAGLAELNNEQFF.

This clone was seen once. The genes are TRBV4-2 and TRBJ1-1, with D unclear. The V gene lost 0 bases and the J gene lost 4 bases, with 6 bases spanning the gap. CDR3 length: 13 residues. CDR1 is LGHNA and CDR2 is YNFKEQ in the germline V gene. The CDR3 coding sequence is TGTGCCAGCAGCCAAGAAGGCGGCACTGAAGCTTTCTTT. Amino acids: CASSQEGGTEAFF.

The genes are TRBV9 and TRBJ2-3; D is uncertain. CDR1 and CDR2 (germline): SGDLS, YYNGEE. V lost 1 base, J lost 4 bases, and 13 bases lay in between. This CDR3 comprises 15 residues. The CDR3, as DNA: TGTGCCAGCAGCGTACAAGCAGCGCACGCAGATACGCAGTATTTT. Translating gives CASSVQAAHADTQYF.

This chain connects TRBV5-1 to TRBJ2-1; TRBD2 matches at 9 bases. With 4 bases clipped from V and 9 bases from J, the junction kept 8 bases outside the gene matches. Germline V gene sequence: CDR1 SGHRS, CDR2 YFSETQ. This CDR3 contains 14 residues. The DNA for the CDR3 is TGCGCCAGCAGCGCTCGTAGCGGGAGCGGTGAGCAGTTCTTC. Translated: CASSARSGSGEQFF.

The CDR3 sequence: CASRRAGTNYEQYF. CDR3 nucleotides: TGTGCCAGTCGGAGGGCCGGGACAAACTACGAGCAGTACTTC. The chain recombines TRBV2 with TRBJ2-7, with D possibly called TRBD1 or TRBD2 (6 bases each). With 9 bases removed from V and 3 bases from J, the gap between germline ends came to 18 bases. CDR1 SNHLY and CDR2 FYNNEI come from the germline V gene. The CDR3 has 14 amino acids.

This rearrangement joins TRBV5-1 to TRBJ1-1; no clear D. Germline V gene lookup returns CDR1 SGHRS and CDR2 YFSETQ. Deletions cut 3 bases from V and 0 bases from J, with 15 bases between. The CDR3 runs 16 residues. CDR3 in amino acids: CASSSGWQYMNTEAFF. The CDR3 nucleotides read TGCGCCAGCAGCTCCGGGTGGCAGTACATGAACACTGAAGCTTTCTTT.

This chain links TRBV30 with TRBJ1-3; 7 nucleotides align to TRBD1. The CDR3 spans 17 residues. Trimming at V came to 0 bases and at J to 0 bases, leaving 8 bases not matched to a gene. CDR1 and CDR2 (germline): GTSNPN, SVGIG (reference sequence). The CDR3 nucleotides read TGTGCCTGGAGTGTACTACTGGGACAGCACTCTGGAAACACCATATATTTT. Protein sequence: CAWSVLLGQHSGNTIYF.

The chain employs TRBV9 and TRBJ2-1; 9 nucleotides align to TRBD2. Germline-derived CDR1 and CDR2 are SGDLS and YYNGEE. V shed 0 bases, J shed 4 bases, and the junction held 8 bases outside the gene matches. The CDR3 runs to 17 residues. CDR3 in DNA: TGTGCCAGCAGCGTAGCAGGAAATAGCGGGAGTTACAATGAGCAGTTCTTC. Translated: CASSVAGNSGSYNEQFF.

The J gene is TRBJ2-1, the V gene TRBV19, with D uncertain. The CDR3 consists of 14 residues. Trimming stripped 3 bases from V and 7 bases from J, with 13 bases between. CDR1 is LNHDA and CDR2 is SQIVND in the germline V gene (reference sequence). The CDR3 sequence: CASSISLFGNEQFF. CDR3 nucleotides: TGTGCCAGTAGTATCAGCCTATTTGGTAATGAGCAGTTCTTC.

The genes are TRBV11-1 and TRBJ2-1, with 8 bases lining up with TRBD2. V was clipped by 3 bases and J by 6 bases; unmatched bases: 1. This CDR3 spans 13 amino acids. CDR1 SGHAT and CDR2 FQDESV come from the germline V gene (reference sequence). This CDR3 reads CASSLAGGNEQFF. The CDR3 nucleotides are TGTGCCAGCAGCTTGGCGGGGGGCAATGAGCAGTTCTTC.

Points on this clone: This sample also contains other DNA sequences that code for the same CDR3. The V gene is TRBV2, the J gene TRBJ1-2; 7 positions match TRBD1. The CDR3 extends over 14 amino acids. V trimming: 4 bases; J trimming: 5 bases; junction bases outside the gene matches: 7. CDR1 SNHLY and CDR2 FYNNEI come from the germline V gene. This CDR3 reads CASSGAGTEYGYTF. CDR3 bases: TGTGCCAGCAGTGGAGCCGGGACAGAGTATGGCTACACCTTC.

This rearrangement joins TRBV20-1 to TRBJ1-1; the D gene is possibly TRBD1 (5 bases). This CDR3 spans 11 amino acids. Per the germline V gene, CDR1 is DFQATT and CDR2 is SNEGSKA (reference sequence). Here the CDR3 reads CSTKGRTEAFF. For the CDR3, the DNA is TGCAGCACAAAGGGGAGGACTGAAGCTTTCTTT.

The chain links TRBV4-3 to TRBJ2-2; possibly TRBD2 for D (7 bases). Germline CDR1 and CDR2: LGHNA and YSLEER. This CDR3 region has 17 residues. The V end lost 1 base, the J end lost 4 bases, and 16 bases lay between the germline ends. CDR3 protein: CASSQATWGGGTGELFF. CDR3 DNA sequence: TGCGCCAGCAGCCAAGCAACTTGGGGAGGGGGCACCGGGGAGCTGTTTTTT.

V is TRBV7-2 and J is TRBJ1-1; TRBD1 aligns across 7 bases. The germline CDR1 and CDR2 sequences are SGHTA and FQGNSA. The CDR3 has 13 amino acids. V was pared by 4 bases and J by 9 bases, with 8 bases of the junction left unmatched. CDR3 amino acids: CASSSHRGTKAFF. The CDR3 DNA reads TGTGCCAGCAGCTCCCACAGGGGAACTAAAGCTTTCTTT.

The sample holds a few counts of this clone. The chain carries TRBV18 and TRBJ2-1; 9 bases map to TRBD2. This CDR3 contains 18 residues. Germline V gene data show CDR1 as KGHSH and CDR2 as LQKENI. V lost 2 bases, J lost 4 bases, and 12 bases stayed unmatched. The CDR3 DNA is TGTGCCAGCTCACCAATTACGATAATAGCGGGGGAATACAATGAGCAGTTCTTC. Translation gives CASSPITIIAGEYNEQFF.

This clone was seen a handful of times. J is TRBJ1-5 and V is TRBV10-2, with a possible D match to TRBD1 (5 bases). V lost 6 bases to trimming and J lost 7 bases, with 19 bases between them. The CDR3 runs to 15 residues. CDR1 and CDR2 (germline): WSHSY, SAAADI. The CDR3 DNA follows: TGCGCCAGCAGCCCCGGGACCCCGCTCGAGCAGCCCCAGCATTTT. Its translation: CASSPGTPLEQPQHF.